The rows below give T cell receptor beta chains drawn from one sample of a study of siplizumab effects on memory and regulatory T cells. Generated by immunoSEQ multiplex PCR, the TCRdb table keeps only in-frame clones and is missing some. The sample records roughly 93,000 clones, 85% to 95% being singletons. Specimen: non-Treg CD4+ T cells sorted from blood. Source of these receptors: a human donor in good health. CDR3s include the opening cysteine and the closing phenylalanine or tryptophan. A D gene is named only where the DNA matches it firmly. The size entry is marked missing in some rows and otherwise reads once, few, many or a size class.

CDR3nt	CDR3aa	d_gene	j_gene	v_gene	abundance
TGTGCCAGCAGTGGCACTAGCGGAACCTACAATGAGCAGTTCTTC	CASSGTSGTYNEQFF	TRBD2	TRBJ2-1	TRBV6-1	NA
TGTGCCAGCAGCCAACTTCTGAGGGGCACTGAAGCTTTCTTT	CASSQLLRGTEAFF	NA	TRBJ1-1	TRBV14	few
TGTGCCATCAGTGAGCCGCTAGTACGCCCTGAGCAGTTCTTC	CAISEPLVRPEQFF	NA	TRBJ2-1	TRBV10-3	NA
TGTGCCAGCAGTCCGTACAGGAGCAATCAGCCCCAGCATTTT	CASSPYRSNQPQHF	NA	TRBJ1-5	TRBV27	NA
TGTGCCAGCAGTCGGGGGCAGAACACTGAAGCTTTCTTT	CASSRGQNTEAFF	NA	TRBJ1-1	TRBV6-5	NA
TGTGCCAGCAGCTACAGGGTGTACACTGAAGCTTTCTTT	CASSYRVYTEAFF	NA	TRBJ1-1	TRBV7-9	NA
TGTGCCAGTAGCATCCTTTCGACAGGGCTTGCCTACGAGCAGTACTTC	CASSILSTGLAYEQYF	TRBD1	TRBJ2-7	TRBV19	once
TGCGCCAGCAGCCATCCTCCGGGACGAAAGCCCCAGCATTTT	CASSHPPGRKPQHF	NA	TRBJ1-5	TRBV4-1	NA
TGTGCCTGGAGTCCATTGGGAGCTGGAAACACCATATATTTT	CAWSPLGAGNTIYF	NA	TRBJ1-3	TRBV30	NA
TGTGCCTGCAAATACCAGGGGGCCACTGAAGCTTTCTTT	CACKYQGATEAFF	TRBD1	TRBJ1-1	TRBV30	NA
TGTGCCAGCAGCCAAGGGGGTCTAAGCGGGATGGATGAGCAGTACTTC	CASSQGGLSGMDEQYF	TRBD2	TRBJ2-7	TRBV4-2	NA
TGTGCCAGCAGTCGAGATCCGACGGACCAGCCCCAGCATTTT	CASSRDPTDQPQHF	NA	TRBJ1-5	TRBV28	NA
TGTGCCAGTAGTTCACTAAGGGAACACAATGAGCAGTTCTTC	CASSSLREHNEQFF	NA	TRBJ2-1	TRBV19	NA
TGTGCCTGGAGGGGGAGTGAATTTGACGAGCAGTACTTC	CAWRGSEFDEQYF	NA	TRBJ2-7	TRBV30	NA
TGTGCCAGCAGCTCCATTACAGGGGACTCCTACAATGAGCAGTTCTTC	CASSSITGDSYNEQFF	TRBD1	TRBJ2-1	TRBV5-5	NA
TGTGCCAGCAGCGTAGAAGGCGCTAATGAAAAACTGTTTTTT	CASSVEGANEKLFF	NA	TRBJ1-4	TRBV9	NA